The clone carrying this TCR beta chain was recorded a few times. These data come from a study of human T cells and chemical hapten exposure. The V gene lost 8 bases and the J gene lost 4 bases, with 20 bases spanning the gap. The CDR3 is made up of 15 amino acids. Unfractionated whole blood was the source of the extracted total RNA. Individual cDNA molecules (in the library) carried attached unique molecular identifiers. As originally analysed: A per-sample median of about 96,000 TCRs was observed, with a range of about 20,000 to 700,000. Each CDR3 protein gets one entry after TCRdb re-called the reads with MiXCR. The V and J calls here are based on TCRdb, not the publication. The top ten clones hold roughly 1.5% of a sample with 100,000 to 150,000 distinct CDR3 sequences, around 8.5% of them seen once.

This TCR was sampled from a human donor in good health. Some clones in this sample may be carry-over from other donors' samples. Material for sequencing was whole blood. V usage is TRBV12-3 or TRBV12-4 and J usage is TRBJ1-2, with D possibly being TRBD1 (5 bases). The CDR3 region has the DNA TGTGCCAGCCTCTCCGGACGGGGGGAAGGCTATGGCTACACCTTC. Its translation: CASLSGRGEGYGYTF.